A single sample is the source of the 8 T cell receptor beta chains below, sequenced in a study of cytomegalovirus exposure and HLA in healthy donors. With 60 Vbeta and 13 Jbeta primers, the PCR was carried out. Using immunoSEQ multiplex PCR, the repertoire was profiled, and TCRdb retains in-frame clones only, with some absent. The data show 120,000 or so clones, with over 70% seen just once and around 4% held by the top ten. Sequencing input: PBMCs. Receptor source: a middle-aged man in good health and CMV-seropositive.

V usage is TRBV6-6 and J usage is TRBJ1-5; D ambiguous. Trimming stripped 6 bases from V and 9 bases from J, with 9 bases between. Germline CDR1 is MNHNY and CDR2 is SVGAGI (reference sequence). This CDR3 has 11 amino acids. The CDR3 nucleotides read TGTGCCAGCAGCCAGGTCGGGCCCCAGCATTTT. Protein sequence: CASSQVGPQHF.

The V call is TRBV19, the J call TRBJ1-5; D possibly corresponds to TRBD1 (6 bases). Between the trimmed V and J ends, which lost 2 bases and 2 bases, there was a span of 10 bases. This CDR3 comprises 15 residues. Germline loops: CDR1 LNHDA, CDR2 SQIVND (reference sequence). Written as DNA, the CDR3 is TGTGCCAGTAGTATAAGAGGGGGACGCAATCAGCCCCAGCATTTT. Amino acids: CASSIRGGRNQPQHF.

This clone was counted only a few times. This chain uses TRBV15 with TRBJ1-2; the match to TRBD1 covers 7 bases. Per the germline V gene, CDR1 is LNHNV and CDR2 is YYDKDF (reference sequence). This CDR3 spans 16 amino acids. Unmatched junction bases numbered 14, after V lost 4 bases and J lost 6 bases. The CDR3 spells CATSTQTGQRVDGYTF. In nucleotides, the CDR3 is TGTGCCACCAGCACTCAAACGGGACAGCGGGTCGATGGCTACACCTTC.

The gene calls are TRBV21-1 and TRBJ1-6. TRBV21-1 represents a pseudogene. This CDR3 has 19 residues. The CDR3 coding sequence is TGTGCCAGCAGCAAAGCCCCGGCGGAGGCTCGAAAGTATAATTCACCCCTCCACTTT. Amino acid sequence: CASSKAPAEARKYNSPLHF.

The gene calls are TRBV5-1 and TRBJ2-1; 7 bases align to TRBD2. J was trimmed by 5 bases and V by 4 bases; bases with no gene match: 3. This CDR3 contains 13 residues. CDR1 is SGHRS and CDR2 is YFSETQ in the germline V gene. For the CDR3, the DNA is TGCGCCAGCAGCAGGGCGGGGGACAATGAGCAGTTCTTC. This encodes CASSRAGDNEQFF.

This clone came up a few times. In DNA, the CDR3 is TGCGCCAGCAGCGTACGACAGGCGTCCGGGGTCTATGGCTACACCTTC. This codes for CASSVRQASGVYGYTF. The V gene is TRBV5-1, the J gene TRBJ1-2; the D gene is possibly TRBD1 (6 bases). The CDR3 runs to 16 residues. The V gene lost 4 bases and the J gene lost 4 bases, with 20 bases spanning the gap. From germline, CDR1 is SGHRS and CDR2 YFSETQ.

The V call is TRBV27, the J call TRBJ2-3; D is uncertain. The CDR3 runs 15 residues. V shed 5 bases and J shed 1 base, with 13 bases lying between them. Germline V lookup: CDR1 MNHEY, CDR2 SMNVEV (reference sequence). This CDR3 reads CASSTYRERTDTQYF. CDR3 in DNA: TGTGCCAGCAGTACTTACAGAGAGCGCACAGATACGCAGTATTTT.

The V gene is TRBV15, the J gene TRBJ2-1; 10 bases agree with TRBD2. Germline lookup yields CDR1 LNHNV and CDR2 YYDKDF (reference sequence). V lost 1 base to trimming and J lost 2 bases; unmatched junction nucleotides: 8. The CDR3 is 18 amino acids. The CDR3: CATSRAASGSHPYNEQFF. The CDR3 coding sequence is TGTGCCACCAGCAGAGCCGCTAGCGGGAGTCACCCCTACAATGAGCAGTTCTTC.